This T cell receptor beta chain was sequenced in a study of T-cell reconstitution after alpha-beta-depleted transplantation in children. This CDR3 region has 16 residues. Unmatched junction bases numbered 3, after V lost 0 bases and J lost 2 bases. Germline CDR1 SGHTA, CDR2 FQGNSA. This clonotype has a count of ten or more. The authors prepared the TCRbeta library with unique molecular identifiers. MiXCR was run by TCRdb on the PCR reads, yielding one entry per CDR3 protein. Here the sample spans 600,000 to 700,000 distinct CDR3 sequences, about 15% being singletons. The TCR comes from a human donor who donated a stem cell graft to a child with acute myeloid leukemia. The source material was PBMCs from the stem cell graft donor, sampled from the stem cell graft. This chain uses TRBV7-2 with TRBJ1-5; 8 nucleotides line up with TRBD1. Here the CDR3 reads CASSLARGLGNQPQHF. The CDR3 nucleotides are TGTGCCAGCAGCTTAGCCAGGGGGCTAGGCAATCAGCCCCAGCATTTT.